The 18 T cell receptor beta chains reported below all come from one sample, sequenced in a study of cytomegalovirus exposure and HLA in healthy donors (dated by TCRdb to between 2016 and 2019). The library was produced with the immunoSEQ multiplex PCR assay. A mixture of 60 forward primers for TCR Vbeta segments and 13 reverse primers for TCR Jbeta segments was used in the multiplex PCR. Drawn from immuneACCESS, this table holds only the in-frame rearrangements with V and J called that TCRdb kept. Clones are partly lost; checked studies trace under half to an unresolved V gene and leave the rest unexplained. In all, the sample holds roughly 120,000 clones, and roughly 68% of those were seen once. Together, the top ten hold nearly 0.9% of the sample. Sample: PBMCs. The source is a woman in her twenties or thirties in good health and CMV-seronegative.

This clone was seen a few times. V usage is TRBV2 and J usage is TRBJ2-7; no reliable D call. The CDR3 extends over 14 amino acids. The germline V gene has CDR1 SNHLY and CDR2 FYNNEI. With 2 bases removed from V and 2 bases from J, the gap between germline ends came to 10 bases. The CDR3 region is CASSEFAATYEQYF. The CDR3 DNA is TGTGCCAGCAGTGAATTTGCGGCCACCTACGAGCAGTACTTC.

The V and J genes are TRBV4-3 and TRBJ2-2; 8 positions agree with TRBD2. Germline V CDR1 and CDR2: LGHNA, YSLEER. V lost 5 bases to trimming and J lost 7 bases; unmatched junction nucleotides: 18. CDR3 length: 18 amino acids. CDR3 protein: CASSSGGLAGASGGELFF. The CDR3 DNA follows: TGCGCCAGCAGCTCCGGGGGTCTAGCGGGCGCTTCGGGCGGGGAGCTGTTTTTT.

The J gene is TRBJ2-1, the V gene TRBV25-1, with 10 bases that match TRBD2. Per the germline V gene, CDR1 is MGHDK and CDR2 is SYGVNS. There are 15 residues in the CDR3. J gave up 5 bases and V 3 bases, and 4 bases lay outside the gene matches. The CDR3 sequence: CASSDWTSGNNEQFF. CDR3 DNA: TGTGCCAGCAGTGATTGGACTAGCGGTAACAATGAGCAGTTCTTC.

The chain joins TRBV5-1 to TRBJ2-5, with 10 bases matching TRBD2. The CDR3 loop spans 15 amino acids. CDR1 SGHRS and CDR2 YFSETQ come from the germline V gene. V lost 3 bases to trimming and J lost 5 bases; unmatched junction nucleotides: 7. As DNA, the CDR3 is TGCGCCAGCAGCTACGGACTAGCGGTTGACGAGACCCAGTACTTC. It encodes CASSYGLAVDETQYF.

The chain is built from TRBV30 and TRBJ1-1; no firm D call. The CDR3 extends over 12 amino acids. Germline V CDR1 and CDR2: GTSNPN, SVGIG (reference sequence). V was pared by 3 bases and J by 3 bases, with 8 bases between. Written as DNA, the CDR3 is TGTGCCTGGAGGCGGATCGACACTGAAGCTTTCTTT. It encodes CAWRRIDTEAFF.

This chain joins TRBV28 and TRBJ2-7, with TRBD2 matching over 12 bases. Germline lookup yields CDR1 MDHEN and CDR2 SYDVKM. CDR3 size: 15 residues. The J segment lost 7 bases and the V segment lost 6 bases, leaving 10 bases of the junction unmatched. CDR3 protein: CASRSLAGGPQEQYF. The CDR3 coding sequence is TGTGCCAGCAGGTCCCTAGCGGGAGGGCCGCAAGAGCAGTACTTC.

The chain couples TRBV5-1 to TRBJ2-5; 10 positions match TRBD1. V gave up 5 bases and J gave up 5 bases; unmatched junction bases: 9. Germline V gene lookup returns CDR1 SGHRS and CDR2 YFSETQ. There are 15 residues in the CDR3. The DNA for the CDR3 is TGCGCCAGCAGGATAAGGACAGGGGGAATTGAGACCCAGTACTTC. Translating gives CASRIRTGGIETQYF. The entire variable domain, with the rest obtained from reference TRBV5-1 and TRBJ2-5, is as follows: KAGVTQTPRYLIKTRGQQVTLSCSPISGHRSVSWYQQTPGQGLQFLFEYFSETQRNKGNFPGRFSGRQFSNSRSEMNVSTLELGDSALYLCASRIRTGGIETQYFGPGTRLLVL.

J is TRBJ1-2 and V is TRBV10-2, with 7 bases identical to TRBD1. Losses at the gene ends were 2 bases for V and 2 bases for J; bases not matched to a gene: 17. Germline values: CDR1 WSHSY, CDR2 SAAADI. This CDR3 has 19 residues. The CDR3 region has the DNA TGCGCCAGCAGTGAGCCTGTCCGCTACTCCGGGACAGCGAACTATGGCTACACCTTC. This translates into CASSEPVRYSGTANYGYTF.

The CDR3 DNA reads TGTGCCAGCAGTTTATCAGTGAGAACTGAAGCTTTCTTT. Residues: CASSLSVRTEAFF. V and J are TRBV27 and TRBJ1-1; D is unclear. The germline CDR1 and CDR2 sequences are MNHEY and SMNVEV (reference sequence). V lost 0 bases and J lost 5, with 7 bases in between. The CDR3 sequence is 13 residues long.

The V gene is TRBV12-5, the J gene TRBJ1-5; 9 bases match TRBD1. Germline V gene lookup returns CDR1 LGHNT and CDR2 FRNRAP. Unmatched junction bases numbered 4, after V lost 4 bases and J lost 3 bases. The CDR3 spans 15 residues. The CDR3 sequence: CASGSGQGSNQPQHF. For the CDR3, the DNA is TGTGCTAGTGGTTCCGGACAGGGGTCCAATCAGCCCCAGCATTTT.

The V call is TRBV30, the J call TRBJ1-4; no reliable D call. This CDR3 has 13 amino acids. V was clipped by 3 bases and J by 4 bases, with 9 bases between them. The germline V gene encodes CDR1 GTSNPN and CDR2 SVGIG (reference sequence). DNA of the CDR3: TGTGCCTGGAGGGGCCCAAGTAATGAAAAACTGTTTTTT. Residues: CAWRGPSNEKLFF.

The rearrangement joins TRBV5-1 to TRBJ2-3; tentative D call: TRBD2 (6 bases). This CDR3 has 15 amino acids. Germline CDR1 reads SGHRS; CDR2 reads YFSETQ. The germline V and J ends were trimmed by 4 bases and 0 bases, with 12 bases remaining between them. CDR3: CASSPNGGSTDTQYF. DNA for the CDR3: TGCGCCAGCAGCCCAAACGGAGGGAGCACAGATACGCAGTATTTT.

This clone was recorded a few times. The chain joins TRBV12-5 to TRBJ2-6; D remains unclear. This CDR3 has 16 residues. Between the trimmed V and J ends, which lost 2 bases and 1 base, there was a span of 9 bases. The germline gives CDR1 LGHNT, CDR2 FRNRAP. The CDR3 DNA follows: TGTGCTAGTGGTTTGTTGTTGTTATCTGGGGCCAACGTCCTGACTTTC. Its translation is CASGLLLLSGANVLTF.

The J gene is TRBJ2-5, the V gene TRBV11-2; D gene ambiguous. CDR1 is SGHAT, CDR2 FQNNGV, per germline. The CDR3 is 14 residues long. The germline V and J ends were trimmed by 6 bases and 3 bases, with 14 bases remaining between them. The CDR3 coding sequence is TGTGCCAGCAGTTTGTCGGGTGCGAAAGAGACCCAGTACTTC. It yields the protein CASSLSGAKETQYF.

This clone turned up a few times. V usage is TRBV6-1 and J usage is TRBJ1-1; D not resolved. With 1 base removed from V and 5 bases from J, the gap between germline ends came to 11 bases. Germline CDR1 reads MNHNS; CDR2 reads SASEGT. This CDR3 is 14 amino acids long. Here the CDR3 reads CASSEVTGGTEAFF. The DNA of the CDR3 is TGTGCCAGCAGTGAAGTTACGGGAGGGACTGAAGCTTTCTTT.

The chain uses TRBV27 and TRBJ1-1, with 10 positions matching TRBD1. The CDR3 contains 15 residues. With 1 base clipped from V and 8 bases from J, the junction kept 7 bases outside the gene matches. Germline V gene sequence: CDR1 MNHEY, CDR2 SMNVEV (reference sequence). The CDR3 DNA reads TGTGCCAGCAGTTTATGGACAGGGGGGAGATCAGAAGCTTTCTTT. It codes for CASSLWTGGRSEAFF.

CDR3 bases: TGTGCCAGCAGCGTACAAAAATCCTACAATGAGCAGTTCTTC. Protein product: CASSVQKSYNEQFF. The V gene is TRBV9, the J gene TRBJ2-1; the D is unclear. The CDR3 contains 14 residues. V gave up 1 base and J gave up 1 base, with 6 bases separating them. The germline V gene has CDR1 SGDLS and CDR2 YYNGEE.

The CDR3 reads CARRQGLDTGELFF. CDR3 nucleotides: TGTGCCAGGAGACAGGGGTTGGACACCGGGGAGCTGTTTTTT. The genes are TRBV2 and TRBJ2-2; 8 bases align to TRBD1. The CDR3 runs to 14 residues. The V gene end was trimmed by 9 bases and the J gene end by 3 bases; junction bases not matched to a gene: 6. Per germline, CDR1 SNHLY and CDR2 FYNNEI.